This T cell receptor beta chain was identified during a study of CD8 T cells in Susac syndrome. Study outcomes and limitations: Acknowledgment was made by the study that its TCR sequencing and HLA analysis involved a relatively small number of individuals.

To note about this clonotype: Its antigen is currently unknown.

RNA totalling roughly 0.45 to 1 ug underwent reverse transcription with random hexamers. The method of amplification for TCR beta CDR3 was immunoSEQ multiplex PCR, covering 54 Vbeta and 13 Jbeta. Via MiXCR, TCRdb re-called the immunoSEQ multiplex PCR reads, giving one row per CDR3 protein. The sample lists 400,000 or so distinct CDR3 sequences; more than 80% were seen once. The authors carried out high-throughput sequencing of TCR beta. They applied it to CD8+ and CD4+ T cells obtained from blood. TEMRA cells were FACS-enriched, and CD8+ and CD4+ T cells were isolated negatively. Germline V CDR1 and CDR2: SGHVS, FQNEAQ. Trimming cost V 5 bases and J 0 bases; bases outside gene matches: 17. The CDR3 extends over 20 amino acids.

Specimen: CD8+ T cells from PBMCs. This receptor was obtained from a human donor with multiple sclerosis. The chain has TRBV7-8 and TRBJ1-5; 9 bases are shared with TRBD1. The CDR3, as DNA: TGTGCCAGCAGCGATCCTCAACAGGGGGCGATGGGATTTAGCAATCAGCCCCAGCATTTT. This codes for CASSDPQQGAMGFSNQPQHF.